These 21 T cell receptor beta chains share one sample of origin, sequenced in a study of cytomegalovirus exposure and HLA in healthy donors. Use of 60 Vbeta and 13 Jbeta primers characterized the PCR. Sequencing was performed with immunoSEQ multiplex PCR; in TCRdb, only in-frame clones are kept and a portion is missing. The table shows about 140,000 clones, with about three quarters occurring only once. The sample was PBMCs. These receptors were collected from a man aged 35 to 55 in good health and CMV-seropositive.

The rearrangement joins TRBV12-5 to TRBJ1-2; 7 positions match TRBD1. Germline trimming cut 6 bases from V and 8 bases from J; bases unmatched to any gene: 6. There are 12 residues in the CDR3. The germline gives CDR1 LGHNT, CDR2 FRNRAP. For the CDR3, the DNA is TGTGCTAGTGGAGACAGGGCGCGCGGCTACACCTTC. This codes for CASGDRARGYTF. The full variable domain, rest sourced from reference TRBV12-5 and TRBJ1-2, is DARVTQTPRHKVTEMGQEVTMRCQPILGHNTVFWYRQTMMQGLELLAYFRNRAPLDDSGMPKDRFSAEMPDATLATLKIQPSEPRDSAVYFCASGDRARGYTFGSGTRLTVV.

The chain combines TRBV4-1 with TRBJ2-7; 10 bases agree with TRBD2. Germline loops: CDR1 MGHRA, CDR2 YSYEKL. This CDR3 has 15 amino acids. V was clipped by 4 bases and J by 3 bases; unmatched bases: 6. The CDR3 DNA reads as TGCGCCAGCAGCCTGCCCGGGACTAGCGACTACGAGCAGTACTTC. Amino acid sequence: CASSLPGTSDYEQYF.

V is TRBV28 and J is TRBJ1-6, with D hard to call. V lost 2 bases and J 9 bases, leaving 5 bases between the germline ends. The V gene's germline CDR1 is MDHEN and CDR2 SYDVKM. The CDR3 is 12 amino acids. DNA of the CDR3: TGTGCCAGCAGTTTAGTGAGTTCACCCCTCCACTTT. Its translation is CASSLVSSPLHF.

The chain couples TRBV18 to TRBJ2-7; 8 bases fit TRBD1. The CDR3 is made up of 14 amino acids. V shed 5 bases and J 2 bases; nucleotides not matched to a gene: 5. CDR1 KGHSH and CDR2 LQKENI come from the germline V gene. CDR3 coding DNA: TGTGCCAGCTCAGGACAGGGAATAACCTACGAGCAGTACTTC. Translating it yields CASSGQGITYEQYF.

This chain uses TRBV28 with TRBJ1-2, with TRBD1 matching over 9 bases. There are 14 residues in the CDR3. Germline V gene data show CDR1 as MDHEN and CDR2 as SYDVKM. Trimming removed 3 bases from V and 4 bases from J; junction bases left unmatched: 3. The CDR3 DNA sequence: TGTGCCAGCAGTTTGTCGGGACAGGGCTATGGCTACACCTTC. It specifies CASSLSGQGYGYTF.

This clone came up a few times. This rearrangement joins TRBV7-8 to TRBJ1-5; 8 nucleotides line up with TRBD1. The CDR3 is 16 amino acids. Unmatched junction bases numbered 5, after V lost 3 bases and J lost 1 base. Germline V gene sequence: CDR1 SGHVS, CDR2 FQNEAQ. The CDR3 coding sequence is TGTGCCAGCAGCTTTTACAACAGGGGGAGCAATCAGCCCCAGCATTTT. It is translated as CASSFYNRGSNQPQHF.

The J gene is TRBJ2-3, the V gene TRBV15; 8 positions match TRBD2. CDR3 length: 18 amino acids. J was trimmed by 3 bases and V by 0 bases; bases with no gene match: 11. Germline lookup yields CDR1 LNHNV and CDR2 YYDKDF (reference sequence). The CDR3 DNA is TGTGCCACCAGCAGAGATAATCGGGTAGCGGGGTCGACAGATACGCAGTATTTT. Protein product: CATSRDNRVAGSTDTQYF.

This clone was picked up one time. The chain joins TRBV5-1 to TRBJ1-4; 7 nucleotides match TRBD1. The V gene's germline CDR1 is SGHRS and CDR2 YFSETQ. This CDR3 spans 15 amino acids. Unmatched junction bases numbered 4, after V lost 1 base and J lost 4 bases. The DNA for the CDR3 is TGCGCCAGCAGCTTGTCCCGGGACAGTAATGAAAAACTGTTTTTT. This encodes CASSLSRDSNEKLFF.

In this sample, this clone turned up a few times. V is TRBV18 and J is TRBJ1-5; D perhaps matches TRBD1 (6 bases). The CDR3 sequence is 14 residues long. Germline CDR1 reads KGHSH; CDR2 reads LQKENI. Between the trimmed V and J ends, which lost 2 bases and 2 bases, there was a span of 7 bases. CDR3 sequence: CASSPRQGNQPQHF. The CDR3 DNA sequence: TGTGCCAGCTCACCAAGACAGGGCAATCAGCCCCAGCATTTT. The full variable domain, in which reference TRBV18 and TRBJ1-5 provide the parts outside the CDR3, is NAGVMQNPRHLVRRRGQEARLRCSPMKGHSHVYWYRQLPEEGLKFMVYLQKENIIDESGMPKERFSAEFPKEGPSILRIQQVVRGDSAAYFCASSPRQGNQPQHFGDGTRLSIL.

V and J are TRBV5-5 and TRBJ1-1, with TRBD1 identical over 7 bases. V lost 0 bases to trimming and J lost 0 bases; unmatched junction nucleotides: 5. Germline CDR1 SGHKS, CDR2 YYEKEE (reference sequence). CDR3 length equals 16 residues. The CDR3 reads CASSLGLTGLNTEAFF. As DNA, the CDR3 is TGTGCCAGCAGCTTGGGTTTGACAGGGCTGAACACTGAAGCTTTCTTT. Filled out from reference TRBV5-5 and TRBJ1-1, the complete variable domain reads DAGVTQSPTHLIKTRGQQVTLRCSPISGHKSVSWYQQVLGQGPQFIFQYYEKEERGRGNFPDRFSARQFPNYSSELNVNALLLGDSALYLCASSLGLTGLNTEAFFGQGTRLTVV.

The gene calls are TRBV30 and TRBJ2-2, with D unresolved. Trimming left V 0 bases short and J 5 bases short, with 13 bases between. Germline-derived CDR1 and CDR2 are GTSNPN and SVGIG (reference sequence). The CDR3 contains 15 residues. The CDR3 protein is CAWSVYNTNTGELFF. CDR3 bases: TGTGCCTGGAGTGTTTACAACACTAATACCGGGGAGCTGTTTTTT.

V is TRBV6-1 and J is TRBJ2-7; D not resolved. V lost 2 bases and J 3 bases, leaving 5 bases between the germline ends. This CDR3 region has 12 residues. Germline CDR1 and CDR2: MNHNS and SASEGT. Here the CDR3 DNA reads TGTGCCAGCAGTGAACCAGTCTACGAGCAGTACTTC. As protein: CASSEPVYEQYF.

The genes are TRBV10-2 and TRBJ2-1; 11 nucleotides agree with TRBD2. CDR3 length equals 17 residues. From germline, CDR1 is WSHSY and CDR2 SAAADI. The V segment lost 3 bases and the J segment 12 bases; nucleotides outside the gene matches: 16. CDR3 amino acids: CASSDSGRAPERYRQFF. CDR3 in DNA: TGCGCCAGCAGTGATAGCGGGAGGGCCCCGGAGCGATACAGGCAGTTCTTC.

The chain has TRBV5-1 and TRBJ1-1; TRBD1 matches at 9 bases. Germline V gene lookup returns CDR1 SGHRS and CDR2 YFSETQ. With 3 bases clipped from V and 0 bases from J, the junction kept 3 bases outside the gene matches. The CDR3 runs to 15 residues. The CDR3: CASSYRTGVNTEAFF. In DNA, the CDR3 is TGCGCCAGCAGCTACCGGACAGGGGTGAACACTGAAGCTTTCTTT.

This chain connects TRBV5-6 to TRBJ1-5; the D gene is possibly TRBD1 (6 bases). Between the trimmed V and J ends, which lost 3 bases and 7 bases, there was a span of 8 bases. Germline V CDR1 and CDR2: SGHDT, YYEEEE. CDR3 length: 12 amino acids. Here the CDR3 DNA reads TGTGCCAGCAGCTACAGGGACCAGCCCCAGCATTTT. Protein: CASSYRDQPQHF.

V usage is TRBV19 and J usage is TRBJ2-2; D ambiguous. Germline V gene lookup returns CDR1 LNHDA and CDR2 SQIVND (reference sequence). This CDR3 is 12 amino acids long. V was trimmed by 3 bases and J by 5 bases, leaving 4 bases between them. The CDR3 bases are TGTGCCAGTAGTATCGGGACCGGGGAGCTGTTTTTT. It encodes CASSIGTGELFF.

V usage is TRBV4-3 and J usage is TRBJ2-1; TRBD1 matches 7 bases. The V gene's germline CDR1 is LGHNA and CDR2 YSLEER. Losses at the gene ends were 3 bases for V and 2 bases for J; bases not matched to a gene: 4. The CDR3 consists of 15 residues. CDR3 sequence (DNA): TGCGCCAGCAGCCAGGACAGGACAGCCTACAATGAGCAGTTCTTC. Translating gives CASSQDRTAYNEQFF.

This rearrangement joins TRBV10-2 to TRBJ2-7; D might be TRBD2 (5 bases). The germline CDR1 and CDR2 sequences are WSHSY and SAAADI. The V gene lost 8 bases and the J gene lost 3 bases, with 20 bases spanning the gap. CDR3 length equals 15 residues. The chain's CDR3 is CASCLEPGFHYEQYF. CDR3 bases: TGCGCCAGCTGTTTGGAGCCGGGATTTCACTACGAGCAGTACTTC.

CDR3 residues: CASSIEASSPDTQYF. In nucleotides, the CDR3 is TGTGCCAGTAGTATAGAAGCTAGTTCCCCAGATACGCAGTATTTT. This chain connects TRBV19 to TRBJ2-3, with D hard to call. The CDR3 sequence is 15 residues long. V lost 0 bases and J lost 4, with 11 bases in between. Germline assignment: CDR1 LNHDA and CDR2 SQIVND (reference sequence).

The CDR3 nucleotides read TGCGCCAGCAGCCTACGACAGGGCAGTAATTCACCCCTCCACTTT. Translation gives CASSLRQGSNSPLHF. The J gene is TRBJ1-6, the V gene TRBV4-1; 7 nucleotides line up with TRBD1. With V trimmed by 4 bases and J by 6 bases, 6 bases remained unmatched. Germline CDR1 reads MGHRA; CDR2 reads YSYEKL. This CDR3 is 15 amino acids long.

Here the CDR3 reads CAAGLAGGRGTDTQYF. CDR3 DNA sequence: TGTGCCGCGGGACTAGCGGGAGGGAGGGGCACAGATACGCAGTATTTT. The V and J genes are TRBV5-3 and TRBJ2-3, with 16 bases fitting TRBD2. TRBV5-3 is an ORF, with its function uncertain. Losses at the gene ends were 10 bases for V and 1 base for J; bases not matched to a gene: 6. The CDR3 sequence is 16 residues long.